This T cell receptor (beta chain) originates from a study of cytomegalovirus exposure and HLA in healthy donors. Study conclusions and caveats: Most observed TCR sequences were rare, whereas some public TCRs were detected in many donors.

This clone was detected only a few times. Antigen specificity is unknown. The repertoire was sequenced with immunoSEQ multiplex PCR; TCRdb's copy has only in-frame clones and lacks some. The sample shows roughly 300,000 clones, 85% to 90% of them seen only once. The sample taken for sequencing was PBMCs. This TCR was sampled from a woman under 30 in good health and CMV-seronegative.

In DNA form, the CDR3 reads TGTGCCAGCGGTTCCGGAGTAGGTCAAACCGGGGAGCTGTTTTTT. Translating it yields CASGSGVGQTGELFF. This chain uses TRBV27 with TRBJ2-2, with D unclear. CDR1 and CDR2 (germline): MNHEY, SMNVEV (reference sequence). The CDR3 is 15 amino acids. Trimming removed 8 bases from V and 5 bases from J, with 18 bases in between.